Sequencing of this T cell receptor (beta chain) was carried out in a study of blood T cell repertoires in COVID-19. Overall study context: COVID-19 samples, acute and convalescent, were from the United States, Italy and Spain.

Between the trimmed V and J ends, which lost 1 base and 0 bases, there was a span of 13 bases. CDR1 is PRHDT and CDR2 is FYEKMQ in the germline V gene (reference sequence). The CDR3 consists of 18 residues. Per the original methods: For nucleated cells, counts were estimated from reference gene primer amplification. The assay was immunoSEQ multiplex PCR, and TCRdb's table has in-frame clones only and misses some. V and J calls and clone size are as listed in that table; D and trimming were resolved from the DNA. Of approximately 300,000 clones in the sample, 87% are singletons; the top ten hold 1%. This chain links TRBV13 with TRBJ1-6, with unresolved D. The receptor was isolated from a man in his forties or fifties with active or convalescent COVID-19. Sequenced sample: peripheral blood. This CDR3 reads CASSLVTGRSSYNSPLHF. CDR3 bases: TGTGCCAGCAGCTTAGTAACCGGAAGGAGCTCCTATAATTCACCCCTCCACTTT.